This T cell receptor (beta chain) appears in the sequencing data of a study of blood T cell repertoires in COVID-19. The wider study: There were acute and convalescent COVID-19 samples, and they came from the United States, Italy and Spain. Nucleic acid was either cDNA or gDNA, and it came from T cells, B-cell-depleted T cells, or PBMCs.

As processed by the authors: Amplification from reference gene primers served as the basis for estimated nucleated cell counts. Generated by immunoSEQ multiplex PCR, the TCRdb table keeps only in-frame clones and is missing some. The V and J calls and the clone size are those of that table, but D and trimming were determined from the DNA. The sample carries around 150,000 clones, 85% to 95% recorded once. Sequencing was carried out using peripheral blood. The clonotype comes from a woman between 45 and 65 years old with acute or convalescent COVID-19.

The CDR3 sequence: CASSYRKYTEGFF. The CDR3, as DNA: TGTGCCAGCAGTTACAGGAAGTACACCGAGGGGTTCTTC. V and J are TRBV6-5 and TRBJ2-1, with TRBD2 as a possible D gene (5 bases). Trimming stripped 2 bases from V and 15 bases from J, with 17 bases between. The V gene's germline CDR1 is MNHEY and CDR2 SVGAGI. The length of the CDR3 is 13 residues.